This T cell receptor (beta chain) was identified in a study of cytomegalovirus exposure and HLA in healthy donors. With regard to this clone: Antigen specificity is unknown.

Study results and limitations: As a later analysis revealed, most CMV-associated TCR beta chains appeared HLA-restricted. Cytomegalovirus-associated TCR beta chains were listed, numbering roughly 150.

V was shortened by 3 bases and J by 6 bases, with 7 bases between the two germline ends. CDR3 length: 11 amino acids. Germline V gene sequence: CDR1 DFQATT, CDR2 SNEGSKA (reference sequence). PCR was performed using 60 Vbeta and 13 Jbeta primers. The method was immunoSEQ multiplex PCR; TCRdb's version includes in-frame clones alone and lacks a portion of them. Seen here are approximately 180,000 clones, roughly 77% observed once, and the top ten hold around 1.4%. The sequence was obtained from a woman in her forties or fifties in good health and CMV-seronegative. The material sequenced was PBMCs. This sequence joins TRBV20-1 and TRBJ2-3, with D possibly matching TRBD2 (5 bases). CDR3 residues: CSARPGDTQYF. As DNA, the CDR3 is TGCAGTGCTAGGCCGGGGGATACGCAGTATTTT.